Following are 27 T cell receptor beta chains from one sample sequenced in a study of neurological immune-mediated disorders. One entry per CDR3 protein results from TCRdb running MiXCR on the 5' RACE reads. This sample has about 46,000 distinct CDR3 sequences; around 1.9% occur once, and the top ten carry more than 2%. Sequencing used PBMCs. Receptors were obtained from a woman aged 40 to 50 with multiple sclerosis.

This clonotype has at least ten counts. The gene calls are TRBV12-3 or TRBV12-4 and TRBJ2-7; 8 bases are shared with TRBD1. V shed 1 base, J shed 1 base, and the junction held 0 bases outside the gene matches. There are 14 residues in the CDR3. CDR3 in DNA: TGTGCCAGCAGTTTAGGACAGGGGTCCTACGAGCAGTACTTC. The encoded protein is CASSLGQGSYEQYF.

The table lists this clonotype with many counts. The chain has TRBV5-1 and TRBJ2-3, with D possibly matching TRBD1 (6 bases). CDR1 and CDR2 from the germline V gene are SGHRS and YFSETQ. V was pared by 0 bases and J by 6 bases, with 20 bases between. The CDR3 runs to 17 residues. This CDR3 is CASSLAWGRRLLDTQYF. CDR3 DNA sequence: TGCGCCAGCAGCTTGGCGTGGGGGCGCCGTCTTTTGGATACGCAGTATTTT.

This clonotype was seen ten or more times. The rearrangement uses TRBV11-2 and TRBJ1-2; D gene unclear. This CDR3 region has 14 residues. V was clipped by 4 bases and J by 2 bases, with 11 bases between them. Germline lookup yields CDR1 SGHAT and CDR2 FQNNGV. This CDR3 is CASSSHGGNYGYTF. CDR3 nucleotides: TGTGCCAGCAGCTCCCACGGAGGGAACTATGGCTACACCTTC.

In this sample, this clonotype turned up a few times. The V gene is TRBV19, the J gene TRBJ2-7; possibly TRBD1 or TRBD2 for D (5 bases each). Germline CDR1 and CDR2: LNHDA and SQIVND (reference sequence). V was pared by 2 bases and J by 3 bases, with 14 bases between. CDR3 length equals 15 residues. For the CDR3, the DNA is TGTGCCAGTAGTATATCAGGGACCTTCCTCTACGAGCAGTACTTC. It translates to CASSISGTFLYEQYF.

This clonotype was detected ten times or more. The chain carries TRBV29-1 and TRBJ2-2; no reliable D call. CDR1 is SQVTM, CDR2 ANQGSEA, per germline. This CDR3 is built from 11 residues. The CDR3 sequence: CNRRDTGELFF. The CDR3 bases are TGCAATAGACGGGACACCGGGGAGCTGTTTTTT.

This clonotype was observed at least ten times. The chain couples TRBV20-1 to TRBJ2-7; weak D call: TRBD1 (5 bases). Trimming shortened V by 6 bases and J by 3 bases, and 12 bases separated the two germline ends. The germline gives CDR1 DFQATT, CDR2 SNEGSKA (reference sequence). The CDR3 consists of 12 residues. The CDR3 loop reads CSAVTDYYEQYF. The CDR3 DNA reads TGCAGTGCCGTGACAGATTACTACGAGCAGTACTTC.

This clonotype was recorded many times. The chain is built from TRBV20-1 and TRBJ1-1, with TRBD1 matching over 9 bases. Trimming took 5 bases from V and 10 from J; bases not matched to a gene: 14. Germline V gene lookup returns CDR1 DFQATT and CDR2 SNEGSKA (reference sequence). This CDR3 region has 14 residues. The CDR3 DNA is TGCAGTGCTTTCTACCCAGGACAGGGGAAAGCAGCTTTCTTT. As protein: CSAFYPGQGKAAFF.

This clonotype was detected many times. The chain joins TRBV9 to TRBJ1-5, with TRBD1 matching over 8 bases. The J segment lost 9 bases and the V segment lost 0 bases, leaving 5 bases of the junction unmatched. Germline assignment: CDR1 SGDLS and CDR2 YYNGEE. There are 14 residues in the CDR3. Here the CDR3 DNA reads TGTGCCAGCAGCGTAGGAGGACAGGGCGGGCCCCAGCATTTT. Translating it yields CASSVGGQGGPQHF.

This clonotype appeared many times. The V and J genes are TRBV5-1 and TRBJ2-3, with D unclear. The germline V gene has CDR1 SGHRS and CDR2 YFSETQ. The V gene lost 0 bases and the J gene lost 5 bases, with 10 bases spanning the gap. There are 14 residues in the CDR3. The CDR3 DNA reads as TGCGCCAGCAGCTTGGGGCAGGTTGGAGATACGCAGTATTTT. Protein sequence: CASSLGQVGDTQYF.

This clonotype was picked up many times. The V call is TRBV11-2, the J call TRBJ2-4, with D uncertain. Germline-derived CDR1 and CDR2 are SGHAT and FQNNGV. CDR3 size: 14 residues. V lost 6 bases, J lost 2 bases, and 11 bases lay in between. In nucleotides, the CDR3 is TGTGCCAGCAGTCACCTTGTGACCAAAAACATTCAGTACTTC. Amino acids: CASSHLVTKNIQYF.

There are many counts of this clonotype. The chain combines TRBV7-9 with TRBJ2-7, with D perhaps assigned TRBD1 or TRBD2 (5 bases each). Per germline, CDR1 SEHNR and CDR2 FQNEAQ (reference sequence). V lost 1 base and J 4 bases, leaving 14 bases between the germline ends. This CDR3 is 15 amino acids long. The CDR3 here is CASSLGAGTAYEQYF. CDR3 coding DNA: TGTGCCAGCAGCTTAGGTGCAGGGACCGCATACGAGCAGTACTTC.

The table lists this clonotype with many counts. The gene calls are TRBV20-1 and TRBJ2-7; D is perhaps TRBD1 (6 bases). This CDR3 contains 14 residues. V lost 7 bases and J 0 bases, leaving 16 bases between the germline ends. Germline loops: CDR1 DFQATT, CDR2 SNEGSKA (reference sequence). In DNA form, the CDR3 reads TGCAGTGTCAGCGAACAGGGTCTCTCCTACGAGCAGTACTTC. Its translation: CSVSEQGLSYEQYF.

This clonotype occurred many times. CDR3 DNA sequence: TGCGCCAGCAGTGGGGACAGCCTTGGGGAGCAGTACTTC. It is translated as CASSGDSLGEQYF. This chain links TRBV10-1 with TRBJ2-7; 7 bases align to TRBD1. The J segment lost 7 bases and the V segment lost 4 bases, leaving 7 bases of the junction unmatched. The length of the CDR3 is 13 residues. Per germline, CDR1 WNHNN and CDR2 SYGVQD (reference sequence).

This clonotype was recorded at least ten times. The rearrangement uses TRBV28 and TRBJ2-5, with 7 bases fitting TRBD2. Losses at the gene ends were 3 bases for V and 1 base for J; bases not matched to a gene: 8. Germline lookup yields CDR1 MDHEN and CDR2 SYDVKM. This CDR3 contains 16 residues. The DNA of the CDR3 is TGTGCCAGCAGTTTTTTCCGACTAGCTACCCAAGAGACCCAGTACTTC. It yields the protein CASSFFRLATQETQYF.

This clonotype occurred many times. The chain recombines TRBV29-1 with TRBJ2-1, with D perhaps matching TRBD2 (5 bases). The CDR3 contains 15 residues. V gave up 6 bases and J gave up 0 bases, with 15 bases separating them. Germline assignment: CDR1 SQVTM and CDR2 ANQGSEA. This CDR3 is CSVVRGLSSYNEQFF. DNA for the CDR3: TGCAGCGTCGTCCGAGGGTTAAGCTCCTACAATGAGCAGTTCTTC.

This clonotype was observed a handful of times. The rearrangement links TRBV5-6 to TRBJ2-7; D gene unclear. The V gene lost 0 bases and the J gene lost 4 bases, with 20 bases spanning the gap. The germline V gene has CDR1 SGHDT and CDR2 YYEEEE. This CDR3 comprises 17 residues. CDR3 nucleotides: TGTGCCAGCAGCTTGGGCCCCATCAGGAGCGAACGATACGAGCAGTACTTC. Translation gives CASSLGPIRSERYEQYF.

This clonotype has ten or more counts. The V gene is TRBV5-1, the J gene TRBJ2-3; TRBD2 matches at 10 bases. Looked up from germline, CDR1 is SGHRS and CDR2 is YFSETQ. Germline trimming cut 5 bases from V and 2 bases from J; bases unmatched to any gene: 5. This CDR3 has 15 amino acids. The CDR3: CASSFSGGPTDTQYF. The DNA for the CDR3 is TGCGCCAGCAGTTTTAGCGGGGGGCCCACAGATACGCAGTATTTT.

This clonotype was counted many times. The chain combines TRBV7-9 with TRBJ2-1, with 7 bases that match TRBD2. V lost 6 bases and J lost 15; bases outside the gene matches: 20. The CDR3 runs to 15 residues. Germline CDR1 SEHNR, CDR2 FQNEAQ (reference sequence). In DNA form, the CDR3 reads TGTGCCAGCAGGCTCCCGAGTGGGGGGGGAGACGAGATGTTCTTC. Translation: CASRLPSGGGDEMFF.

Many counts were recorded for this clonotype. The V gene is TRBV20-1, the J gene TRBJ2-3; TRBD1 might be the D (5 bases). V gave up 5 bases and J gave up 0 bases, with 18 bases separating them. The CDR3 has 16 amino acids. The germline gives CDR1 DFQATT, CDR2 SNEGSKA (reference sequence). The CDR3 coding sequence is TGCAGTGCTTCTACAGGTTTTCAGGATAGCACAGATACGCAGTATTTT. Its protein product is CSASTGFQDSTDTQYF.

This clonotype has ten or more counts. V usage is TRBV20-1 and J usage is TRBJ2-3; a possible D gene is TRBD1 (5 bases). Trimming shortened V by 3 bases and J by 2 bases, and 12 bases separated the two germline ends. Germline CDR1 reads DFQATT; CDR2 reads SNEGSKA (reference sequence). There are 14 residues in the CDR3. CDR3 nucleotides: TGCAGTGCTAGGGACACCAAATACACAGATACGCAGTATTTT. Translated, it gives CSARDTKYTDTQYF.

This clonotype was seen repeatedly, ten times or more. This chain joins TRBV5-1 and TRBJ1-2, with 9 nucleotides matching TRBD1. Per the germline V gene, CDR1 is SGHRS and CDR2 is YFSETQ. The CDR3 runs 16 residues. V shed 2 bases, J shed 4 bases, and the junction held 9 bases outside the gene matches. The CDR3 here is CASSFSPGQGSYGYTF. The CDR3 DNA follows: TGCGCCAGCAGCTTCTCACCGGGACAGGGAAGCTATGGCTACACCTTC.

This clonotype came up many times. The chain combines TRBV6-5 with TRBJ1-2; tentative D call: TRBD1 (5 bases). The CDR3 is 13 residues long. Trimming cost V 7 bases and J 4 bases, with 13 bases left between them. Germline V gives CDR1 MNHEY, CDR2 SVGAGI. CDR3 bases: TGTGCCAGCACCAAGGGGCGAGGCTATGGCTACACCTTC. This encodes CASTKGRGYGYTF.

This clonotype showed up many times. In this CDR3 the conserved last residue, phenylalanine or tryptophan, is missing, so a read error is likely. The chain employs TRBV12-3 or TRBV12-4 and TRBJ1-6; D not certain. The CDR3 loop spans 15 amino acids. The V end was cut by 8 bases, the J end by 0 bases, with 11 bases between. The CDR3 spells CASLSQSSYNSPLHC. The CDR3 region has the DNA TGTGCCAGCCTGTCACAGAGCTCCTATAATTCACCCCTCCACTGT.

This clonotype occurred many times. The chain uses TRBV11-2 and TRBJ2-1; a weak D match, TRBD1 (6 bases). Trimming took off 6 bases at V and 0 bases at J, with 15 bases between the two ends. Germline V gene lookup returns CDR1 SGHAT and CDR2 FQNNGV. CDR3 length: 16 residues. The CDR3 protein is CASRPTTGSSYNEQFF. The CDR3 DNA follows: TGTGCCAGCAGACCCACCACAGGGAGCTCCTACAATGAGCAGTTCTTC. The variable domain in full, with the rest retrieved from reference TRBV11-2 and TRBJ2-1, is EAGVAQSPRYKIIEKRQSVAFWCNPISGHATLYWYQQILGQGPKLLIQFQNNGVVDDSQLPKDRFSAERLKGVDSTLKIQPAKLEDSAVYLCASRPTTGSSYNEQFFGPGTRLTVL.

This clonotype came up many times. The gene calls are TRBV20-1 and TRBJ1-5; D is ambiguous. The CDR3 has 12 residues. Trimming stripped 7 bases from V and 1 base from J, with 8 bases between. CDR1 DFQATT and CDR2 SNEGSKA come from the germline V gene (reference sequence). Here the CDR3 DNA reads TGCAGTGTGGGAGGGAGCAATCAGCCCCAGCATTTT. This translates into CSVGGSNQPQHF.

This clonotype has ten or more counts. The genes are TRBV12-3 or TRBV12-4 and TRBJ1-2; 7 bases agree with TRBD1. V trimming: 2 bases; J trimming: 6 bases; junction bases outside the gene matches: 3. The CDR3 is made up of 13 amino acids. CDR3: CASSLTGANGYTF. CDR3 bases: TGTGCCAGCAGTTTAACAGGGGCGAATGGCTACACCTTC.

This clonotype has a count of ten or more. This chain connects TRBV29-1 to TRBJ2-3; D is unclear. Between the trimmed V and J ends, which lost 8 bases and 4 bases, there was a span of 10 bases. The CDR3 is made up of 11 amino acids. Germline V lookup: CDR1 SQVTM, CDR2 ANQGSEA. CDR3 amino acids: CSFHSPDTQYF. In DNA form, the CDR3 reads TGCAGCTTCCACTCCCCAGATACGCAGTATTTT.